A single sample is the source of the 9 T cell receptor beta chains below, sequenced in a study of blood T cell repertoires in COVID-19. Some clones are missing from TCRdb's copy, which holds only in-frame ones; the method was immunoSEQ multiplex PCR. The sample shows 200,000 to 250,000 clones, 82% of them seen only once. The sample taken for sequencing was peripheral blood. The receptor set was obtained from a woman older than 75 with acute or convalescent COVID-19.

This rearrangement joins TRBV4-2 to TRBJ2-1; a possible D gene is TRBD1 (8 bases). CDR1 is LGHNA and CDR2 is YNFKEQ in the germline V gene. There are 15 residues in the CDR3. Trimming shortened V by 1 base and J by 7 bases, and 14 bases separated the two germline ends. CDR3 bases: TGTGCCAGCAGCCAAGCAACAGGGGGAGGGAATGAGCAGTTCTTC. Translated: CASSQATGGGNEQFF.

The chain carries TRBV2 and TRBJ2-2; 7 bases map to TRBD2. The CDR3 covers 15 residues. The V gene end was trimmed by 6 bases and the J gene end by 6 bases; junction bases not matched to a gene: 10. Germline CDR1 reads SNHLY; CDR2 reads FYNNEI. This CDR3 reads CASSLLGGNAGELFF. The CDR3 region has the DNA TGTGCCAGCAGCCTATTGGGAGGGAATGCCGGGGAGCTGTTTTTT.

This chain joins TRBV9 and TRBJ1-5, with D unresolved. Trimming pared 0 bases from V and 4 bases from J, leaving 11 bases between. CDR3 size: 15 residues. CDR1 SGDLS and CDR2 YYNGEE come from the germline V gene. The DNA for the CDR3 is TGTGCCAGCAGCGTAGCGCCCGAGGGAAATCAGCCCCAGCATTTT. Its protein is CASSVAPEGNQPQHF.

This clone has just one count. The CDR3 bases are TGTGCCAGCTCGACGGGGGAAGGCGCCCGAGGGGATAACTATGGCTACACCTTC. Translated: CASSTGEGARGDNYGYTF. This chain links TRBV18 with TRBJ1-2, with D perhaps TRBD1 (5 bases). The length of the CDR3 is 18 residues. Between the trimmed V and J ends, which lost 6 bases and 1 base, there was a span of 24 bases. Germline values: CDR1 KGHSH, CDR2 LQKENI.

The rearrangement uses TRBV11-2 and TRBJ1-1, with 7 bases identical to TRBD1. The CDR3 runs to 14 residues. The germline V gene encodes CDR1 SGHAT and CDR2 FQNNGV. V was pared by 5 bases and J by 4 bases, with 7 bases of the junction left unmatched. DNA for the CDR3: TGTGCCAGCAGCCGACAGGGTTTGGGCACTGAAGCTTTCTTT. Encoded protein: CASSRQGLGTEAFF. The complete variable domain, with remaining parts taken from reference TRBV11-2 and TRBJ1-1, reads EAGVAQSPRYKIIEKRQSVAFWCNPISGHATLYWYQQILGQGPKLLIQFQNNGVVDDSQLPKDRFSAERLKGVDSTLKIQPAKLEDSAVYLCASSRQGLGTEAFFGQGTRLTVV.

The chain employs TRBV15 and TRBJ2-3; tentative D call: TRBD2 (6 bases). CDR3 length equals 12 residues. V lost 5 bases and J lost 9, with 12 bases in between. CDR1 and CDR2 from the germline V gene are LNHNV and YYDKDF (reference sequence). As DNA, the CDR3 is TGTGCCACCAGCTGGAGTGGGGGGACGCAGTATTTT. As protein: CATSWSGGTQYF.

This clone occurred a few times. The rearrangement links TRBV12-5 to TRBJ1-2, with D unresolved. CDR1 is LGHNT and CDR2 is FRNRAP in the germline V gene. The CDR3 has 13 amino acids. The germline V and J ends were trimmed by 1 base and 1 base, with 4 bases remaining between them. CDR3 amino acids: CASGLAFNYGYTF. The DNA for the CDR3 is TGTGCTAGTGGTTTGGCGTTTAACTATGGCTACACCTTC.

This rearrangement joins TRBV15 to TRBJ1-4; no clear D. Deletions cut 3 bases from V and 8 bases from J, with 16 bases between. Looked up from germline, CDR1 is LNHNV and CDR2 is YYDKDF (reference sequence). This CDR3 region has 15 residues. The CDR3 nucleotides read TGTGCCACCAGCAGTGTGGGGAGAGTTGGGGAAAAACTGTTTTTT. Protein product: CATSSVGRVGEKLFF.

This clone was recorded only once. V is TRBV28 and J is TRBJ2-7; D unresolved. Trimming pared 5 bases from V and 2 bases from J, leaving 13 bases between. Germline V gene data show CDR1 as MDHEN and CDR2 as SYDVKM. This CDR3 is 14 amino acids long. DNA of the CDR3: TGTGCCAGCAGTCGCCAGGTTTACCCCTACGAGCAGTACTTC. It codes for CASSRQVYPYEQYF.